Following are 30 T cell receptor beta chains from one sample sequenced in a study of T-cell memory formation after mild COVID-19. TCRdb ran MiXCR on the 5' RACE reads and lists one entry per CDR3 protein. The data hold about 470,000 distinct CDR3 sequences, with around 27% observed a single time. The specimen sequenced was PBMCs or a T cell subset sorted from them (not recorded which). The receptors were gathered from an adult woman who had mild COVID-19 (a few samples of this study predate the infection). Cell type and time point are not known.

The V gene is TRBV10-3, the J gene TRBJ1-1; 12 nucleotides match TRBD1. Germline assignment: CDR1 ENHRY and CDR2 SYGVKD. Germline trimming cut 3 bases from V and 10 bases from J; bases unmatched to any gene: 12. This CDR3 region has 16 residues. The CDR3 nucleotides read TGTGCCATCAGTGACACCGGGACAGGGGGCGCGTTGGGAGCTTTCTTT. Its protein is CAISDTGTGGALGAFF.

The chain combines TRBV29-1 with TRBJ2-1; 7 bases align to TRBD1. The junction had 9 bases not matched to a gene; V was cut back by 5 bases and J by 5 bases. Germline CDR1 SQVTM, CDR2 ANQGSEA. This CDR3 comprises 14 residues. The CDR3 spells CSVTAGTANNEQFF. The CDR3 coding sequence is TGCAGCGTTACGGCCGGGACAGCCAACAATGAGCAGTTCTTC.

The chain couples TRBV27 to TRBJ2-6; no clear D. V lost 3 bases and J lost 1, with 7 bases in between. The CDR3 totals 15 residues. Germline lookup yields CDR1 MNHEY and CDR2 SMNVEV (reference sequence). The CDR3 sequence is CASSFKGSGANVLTF. The CDR3 DNA reads as TGTGCCAGCAGTTTTAAGGGATCTGGGGCCAACGTCCTGACTTTC.

Concerning this clonotype itself: A clone one base away is much larger, so this may be a read error. This chain links TRBV6-1 with TRBJ1-1; the D gene is possibly TRBD1 (5 bases). The CDR3 loop spans 14 amino acids. Trimming pared 1 base from V and 4 bases from J, leaving 10 bases between. CDR1 and CDR2 (germline): MNHNS, SASEGT. The CDR3 loop is CASSEDGGSTEAFF. The CDR3 DNA sequence: TGTGCCAGCAGTGAAGATGGGGGGTCCACTGAAGCTTTCTTT.

In its sample, this clonotype was seen once. V usage is TRBV20-1 and J usage is TRBJ2-1; 11 positions match TRBD2. The CDR3 runs 16 residues. In germline, CDR1 is DFQATT, CDR2 SNEGSKA (reference sequence). V lost 3 bases, J lost 6 bases, and 10 bases stayed unmatched. CDR3 in DNA: TGCAGTGCTAGCCTAAGGAGGCTAGCGGGGGGCAATGAGCAGTTCTTC. Residues: CSASLRRLAGGNEQFF.

This clonotype was counted ten times or more. The chain employs TRBV9 and TRBJ2-7; D may be TRBD1 (5 bases). The CDR3 runs to 14 residues. Trimming took off 0 bases at V and 6 bases at J, with 13 bases between the two ends. Looked up from germline, CDR1 is SGDLS and CDR2 is YYNGEE. The CDR3 loop reads CASSVEPKGSEQYF. The DNA for the CDR3 is TGTGCCAGCAGCGTAGAACCCAAGGGGTCCGAGCAGTACTTC.

The chain is built from TRBV12-3 or TRBV12-4 and TRBJ1-5; 9 nucleotides align to TRBD1. The CDR3 is 16 residues long. V was clipped by 2 bases and J by 0 bases; unmatched bases: 2. CDR3 residues: CASSLWTGVSNQPQHF. CDR3 DNA sequence: TGTGCCAGCAGTTTATGGACAGGGGTTAGCAATCAGCCCCAGCATTTT.

In its sample, this clonotype was seen a few times. This sequence joins TRBV5-6 and TRBJ2-5; 7 bases match TRBD2. The germline V gene has CDR1 SGHDT and CDR2 YYEEEE. J lost 4 bases, V lost 4 bases, and 7 bases had no gene match. This CDR3 has 14 amino acids. Written as DNA, the CDR3 is TGTGCCAGCAGCATAGGCGGGGGATCAGAGACCCAGTACTTC. As protein: CASSIGGGSETQYF.

This clonotype was seen more than once but under ten times. The CDR3 loop reads CASSQDRGKYQPQHF. The CDR3 DNA follows: TGCGCCAGCAGCCAAGATCGGGGAAAATATCAGCCCCAGCATTTT. The chain combines TRBV4-3 with TRBJ1-5; the D is unclear. The germline V gene encodes CDR1 LGHNA and CDR2 YSLEER. The CDR3 spans 15 residues. Trimming took off 0 bases at V and 5 bases at J, with 11 bases between the two ends.

This clonotype was found a few times. The rearrangement joins TRBV5-1 to TRBJ2-5; 10 positions agree with TRBD1. Germline V gene sequence: CDR1 SGHRS, CDR2 YFSETQ. V shed 4 bases and J 3 bases; nucleotides not matched to a gene: 3. The CDR3 spans 14 residues. CDR3 nucleotide sequence: TGCGCCAGCAGCACCGGACAGGGGGAAGAGACCCAGTACTTC. Translated: CASSTGQGEETQYF.

This clonotype was seen a handful of times. The gene calls are TRBV12-3 or TRBV12-4 and TRBJ2-7; 8 nucleotides align to TRBD1. V dropped 6 bases and J dropped 3; count of bases not matched to a gene: 7. The CDR3 length is 14 residues. Here the CDR3 reads CASRGGGQGYEQYF. CDR3 DNA sequence: TGTGCCAGCAGGGGGGGCGGACAGGGCTACGAGCAGTACTTC.

This clonotype was found a few times. This sequence joins TRBV15 and TRBJ2-7; D ambiguous. V lost 0 bases, J lost 1 base, and 7 bases lay in between. CDR3 length: 14 residues. Germline V gene lookup returns CDR1 LNHNV and CDR2 YYDKDF (reference sequence). In DNA, the CDR3 is TGTGCCACCAGCAGAGATCGTAATTCCTACGAGCAGTACTTC. This codes for CATSRDRNSYEQYF.

The chain employs TRBV7-9 and TRBJ2-3, with 13 nucleotides matching TRBD2. J lost 1 base, V lost 5 bases, and 6 bases had no gene match. This CDR3 is built from 17 residues. From germline, CDR1 is SEHNR and CDR2 FQNEAQ (reference sequence). CDR3 amino acids: CASSTYGTSGGTDTQYF. The CDR3 DNA is TGTGCCAGCAGCACCTACGGGACTAGCGGGGGCACAGATACGCAGTATTTT.

This clonotype showed up just a few times. The V gene is TRBV5-1, the J gene TRBJ1-5; no clear D. The CDR3 consists of 15 residues. V gave up 0 bases and J gave up 7 bases, with 14 bases separating them. Germline CDR1 and CDR2: SGHRS and YFSETQ. The CDR3 DNA reads TGCGCCAGCAGCTTGGCTCCAGCTAGAGGGCAGCCCCAGCATTTT. Residues: CASSLAPARGQPQHF.

This clonotype was picked up a small number of times. DNA of the CDR3: TGCAGTGCTAAGGACGGTCTGAACACTGAAGCTTTCTTT. It yields the protein CSAKDGLNTEAFF. V is TRBV20-1 and J is TRBJ1-1; D remains unclear. CDR3 length: 13 amino acids. The V end lost 4 bases, the J end lost 0 bases, and 9 bases lay between the germline ends. Germline V lookup: CDR1 DFQATT, CDR2 SNEGSKA (reference sequence).

V gene TRBV30 combines with J gene TRBJ1-1, with D tentatively TRBD1 (5 bases). This CDR3 comprises 14 residues. V lost 4 bases and J 1 base, leaving 13 bases between the germline ends. Germline CDR1 is GTSNPN and CDR2 is SVGIG (reference sequence). CDR3 nucleotide sequence: TGTGCCTGGAAGGGGTTATCACAGAACACTGAAGCTTTCTTT. Amino acids: CAWKGLSQNTEAFF. The full variable domain, with the rest looked up from reference TRBV30 and TRBJ1-1, is SQTIHQWPATLVQPVGSPLSLECTVEGTSNPNLYWYRQAAGRGLQLLFYSVGIGQISSEVPQNLSASRPQDRQFILSSKKLLLSDSGFYLCAWKGLSQNTEAFFGQGTRLTVV.

The gene calls are TRBV21-1 and TRBJ1-1; the table gives TRBD1 as D, unverified against the DNA. TRBV21-1 is listed as a pseudogene. The CDR3 length is 16 residues. The CDR3 DNA reads as TGTGCCAGCAGCAAAGAGGGACAGGGTTTGAACACTGAAGCTTTCTTT. Amino acid sequence: CASSKEGQGLNTEAFF.

The chain's CDR3 is CSSPEGGPDTQYF. CDR3 DNA sequence: TGCAGCTCCCCCGAGGGGGGGCCAGATACGCAGTATTTT. The J gene is TRBJ2-3, the V gene TRBV20-1; TRBD2 is a possible D gene (7 bases). The CDR3 is 13 residues long. Per germline, CDR1 DFQATT and CDR2 SNEGSKA (reference sequence).

Ten or more counts support this clonotype. The rearrangement links TRBV5-1 to TRBJ2-5, with D tentatively TRBD1 (5 bases). The CDR3 sequence is 18 residues long. Trimming shortened V by 0 bases and J by 1 base, and 19 bases separated the two germline ends. Germline lookup yields CDR1 SGHRS and CDR2 YFSETQ. The CDR3 is CASSLADRGYILQETQYF. The DNA for the CDR3 is TGCGCCAGCAGCTTGGCGGATAGGGGATACATCCTCCAAGAGACCCAGTACTTC.

The chain uses TRBV11-2 and TRBJ1-4; D remains unclear. Germline values: CDR1 SGHAT, CDR2 FQNNGV. V lost 3 bases, J lost 7 bases, and 9 bases lay in between. The CDR3 has 13 residues. CDR3 amino acids: CASSFVGGEKLFF. The CDR3 nucleotides are TGTGCCAGCAGCTTCGTCGGTGGTGAAAAACTGTTTTTT.

The chain recombines TRBV5-1 with TRBJ2-3; 12 nucleotides agree with TRBD2. J gave up 4 bases and V 7 bases, and 7 bases lay outside the gene matches. The CDR3 is 15 residues long. Looked up from germline, CDR1 is SGHRS and CDR2 is YFSETQ. In DNA, the CDR3 is TGCGCCAGCGTTGCGACTAGCGGGAGCTCAGATACGCAGTATTTT. Amino acids: CASVATSGSSDTQYF.

This clonotype was seen a handful of times. This sequence joins TRBV9 and TRBJ1-6; no definite D call. The CDR3 is made up of 14 amino acids. CDR1 SGDLS and CDR2 YYNGEE come from the germline V gene. V lost 4 bases and J lost 0, with 5 bases in between. The CDR3 reads CASSKGSYNSPLHF. DNA for the CDR3: TGTGCCAGCAGCAAGGGCTCCTATAATTCACCCCTCCACTTT.

This clonotype was detected only a few times. The CDR3 sequence: CASSVGSKQYF. DNA of the CDR3: TGTGCCAGCAGCGTAGGCAGCAAGCAGTACTTC. The V call is TRBV9, the J call TRBJ2-7, with unresolved D. The V end lost 0 bases, the J end lost 8 bases, and 6 bases lay between the germline ends. In germline, CDR1 is SGDLS, CDR2 YYNGEE. This CDR3 is built from 11 residues.

The V gene is TRBV6-1, the J gene TRBJ1-1; TRBD1 might be the D (5 bases). Germline assignment: CDR1 MNHNS and CDR2 SASEGT. The CDR3 contains 12 residues. Trimming cost V 2 bases and J 7 bases, with 8 bases left between them. CDR3 residues: CASSENGGEAFF. CDR3 sequence (DNA): TGTGCCAGCAGTGAAAACGGGGGTGAAGCTTTCTTT.

The chain links TRBV12-3 or TRBV12-4 to TRBJ2-7; 8 bases agree with TRBD2. The CDR3 is 16 residues long. Trimming removed 6 bases from V and 3 bases from J; junction bases left unmatched: 13. The CDR3 loop is CASSPLGGGGIYEQYF. CDR3 bases: TGTGCCAGCAGCCCCCTGGGAGGCGGGGGGATCTACGAGCAGTACTTC.

The chain couples TRBV29-1 to TRBJ1-1, with TRBD1 matching 8 bases. V gave up 8 bases and J gave up 8 bases; unmatched junction bases: 10. The CDR3 is made up of 12 amino acids. Germline V gene lookup returns CDR1 SQVTM and CDR2 ANQGSEA. The CDR3 region is CSSSDRGREAFF. In DNA, the CDR3 is TGCAGCTCATCCGACAGGGGTCGGGAAGCTTTCTTT.

This clonotype was detected a few times. V and J are TRBV4-3 and TRBJ2-7; the D is unclear. With 1 base removed from V and 1 base from J, the gap between germline ends came to 17 bases. The CDR3 covers 17 residues. Germline CDR1 is LGHNA and CDR2 is YSLEER. The chain's CDR3 is CASSQAKWEQSSYEQYF. The DNA of the CDR3 is TGCGCCAGCAGCCAAGCGAAATGGGAACAGTCGTCCTACGAGCAGTACTTC.

This clonotype was detected a few times. This rearrangement joins TRBV14 to TRBJ2-7, with D possibly matching TRBD1 (7 bases). This CDR3 comprises 13 residues. In germline, CDR1 is SGHDN, CDR2 FVKESK. Between the trimmed V and J ends, which lost 4 bases and 12 bases, there was a span of 19 bases. DNA for the CDR3: TGTGCCAGCAGCCTTCGGCGTCAGGGGGGTTTGTACTTC. It encodes CASSLRRQGGLYF.

The chain combines TRBV20-1 with TRBJ2-1, with 7 nucleotides matching TRBD2. The V gene end was trimmed by 0 bases and the J gene end by 8 bases; junction bases not matched to a gene: 10. Germline CDR1 DFQATT, CDR2 SNEGSKA (reference sequence). The CDR3 runs to 15 residues. CDR3 region: CSAREPETSFDEQFF. The CDR3 bases are TGCAGTGCTAGAGAACCCGAGACTAGCTTCGATGAGCAGTTCTTC.

The V gene is TRBV5-1, the J gene TRBJ2-6, with D uncertain. The CDR3 totals 16 residues. The V end lost 3 bases, the J end lost 3 bases, and 13 bases lay between the germline ends. CDR1 is SGHRS, CDR2 YFSETQ, per germline. CDR3 sequence: CASSSKRDDGANVLTF. CDR3 in DNA: TGCGCCAGCAGCTCCAAAAGGGATGATGGGGCCAACGTCCTGACTTTC.